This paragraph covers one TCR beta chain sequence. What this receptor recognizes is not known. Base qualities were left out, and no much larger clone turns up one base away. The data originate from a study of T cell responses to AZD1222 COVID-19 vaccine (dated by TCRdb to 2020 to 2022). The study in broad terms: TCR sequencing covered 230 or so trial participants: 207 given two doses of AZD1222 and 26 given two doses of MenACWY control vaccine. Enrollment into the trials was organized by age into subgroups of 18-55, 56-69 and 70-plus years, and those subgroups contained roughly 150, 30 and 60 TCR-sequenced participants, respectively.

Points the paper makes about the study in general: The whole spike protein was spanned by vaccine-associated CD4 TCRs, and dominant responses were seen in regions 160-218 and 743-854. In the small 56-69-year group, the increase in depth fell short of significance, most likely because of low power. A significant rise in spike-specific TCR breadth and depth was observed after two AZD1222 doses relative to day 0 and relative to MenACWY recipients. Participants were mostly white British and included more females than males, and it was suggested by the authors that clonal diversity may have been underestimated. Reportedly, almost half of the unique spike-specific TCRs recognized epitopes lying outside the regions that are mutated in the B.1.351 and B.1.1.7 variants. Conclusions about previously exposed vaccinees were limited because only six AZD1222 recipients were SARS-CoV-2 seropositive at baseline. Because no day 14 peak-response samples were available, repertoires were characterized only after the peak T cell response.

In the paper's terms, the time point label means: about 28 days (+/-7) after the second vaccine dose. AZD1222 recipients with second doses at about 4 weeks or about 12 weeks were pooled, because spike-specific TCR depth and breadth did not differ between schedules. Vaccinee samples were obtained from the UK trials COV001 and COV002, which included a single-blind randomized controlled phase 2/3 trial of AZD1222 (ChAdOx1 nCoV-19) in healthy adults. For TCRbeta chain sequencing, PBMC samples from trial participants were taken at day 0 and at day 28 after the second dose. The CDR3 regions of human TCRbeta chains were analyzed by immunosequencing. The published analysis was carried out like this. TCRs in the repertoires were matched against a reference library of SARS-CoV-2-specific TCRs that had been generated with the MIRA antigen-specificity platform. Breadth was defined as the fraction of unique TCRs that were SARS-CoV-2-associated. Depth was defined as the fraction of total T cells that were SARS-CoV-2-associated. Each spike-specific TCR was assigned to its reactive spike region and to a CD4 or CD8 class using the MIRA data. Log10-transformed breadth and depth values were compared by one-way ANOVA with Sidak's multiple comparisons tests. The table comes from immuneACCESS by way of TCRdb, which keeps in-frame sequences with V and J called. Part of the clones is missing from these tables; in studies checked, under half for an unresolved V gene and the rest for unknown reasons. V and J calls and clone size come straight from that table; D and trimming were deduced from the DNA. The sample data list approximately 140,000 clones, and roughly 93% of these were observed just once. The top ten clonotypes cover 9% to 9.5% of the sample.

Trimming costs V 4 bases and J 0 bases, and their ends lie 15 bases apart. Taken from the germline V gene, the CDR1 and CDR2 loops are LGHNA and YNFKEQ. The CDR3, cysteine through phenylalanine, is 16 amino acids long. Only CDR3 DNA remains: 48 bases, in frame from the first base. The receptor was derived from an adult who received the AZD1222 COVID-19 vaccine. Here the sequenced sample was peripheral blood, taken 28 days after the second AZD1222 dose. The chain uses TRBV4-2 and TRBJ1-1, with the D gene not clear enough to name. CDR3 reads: CASSLLHAGMNTEAFF. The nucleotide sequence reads TGTGCCAGCAGCCTTCTTCATGCGGGGATGAACACTGAAGCTTTCTTT.